The 7 T cell receptor beta chains below were found in one sample sequenced in a study of blood T cells in healthy people across ages. It was with a sample-barcoded 5' primer and a J-beta primer mix that a second PCR of about 6 to 12 cycles was run. TCRdb recomputed calls from the 5' RACE reads with MiXCR, one row per CDR3 protein. The table includes about 1.4 million distinct CDR3 sequences, approximately 59% detected once. Material for sequencing was blood. These receptors were obtained from a man younger than 30 in good health.

The rearrangement uses TRBV15 and TRBJ2-7; D may be TRBD1 (5 bases). The CDR3 has 15 residues. V dropped 1 base and J dropped 5 bases, with 15 bases sitting between them. Germline lookup yields CDR1 LNHNV and CDR2 YYDKDF (reference sequence). Here the CDR3 reads CATSRGGSGFNEQYF. As DNA, the CDR3 is TGTGCCACCAGCAGAGGAGGTTCAGGGTTTAACGAGCAGTACTTC.

This chain links TRBV3-1 with TRBJ1-5, with 10 bases identical to TRBD1. Germline V CDR1 and CDR2: LGHDT, YNNKEL (reference sequence). CDR3 size: 15 residues. V was clipped by 5 bases and J by 9 bases; unmatched bases: 10. CDR3 protein: CASSSDRGRGWPQHF. For the CDR3, the DNA is TGTGCCAGCAGCTCCGACAGGGGGCGAGGGTGGCCCCAGCATTTT.

The CDR3 DNA reads TGTGCCAGCAGCACGGGACTTTGGAACACTGAAGCTTTCTTT. The encoded protein is CASSTGLWNTEAFF. V usage is TRBV5-6 and J usage is TRBJ1-1, with D tentatively TRBD1 (5 bases). Germline V CDR1 and CDR2: SGHDT, YYEEEE. Trimming stripped 4 bases from V and 1 base from J, with 11 bases between. The CDR3 consists of 14 residues. Based on the CDR3 plus reference TRBV5-6 and TRBJ1-1, the full variable domain is DAGVTQSPTHLIKTRGQQVTLRCSPKSGHDTVSWYQQALGQGPQFIFQYYEEEERQRGNFPDRFSGHQFPNYSSELNVNALLLGDSALYLCASSTGLWNTEAFFGQGTRLTVV.

This clonotype was picked up a small number of times. The chain recombines TRBV10-3 with TRBJ2-3; TRBD1 agrees at 7 bases. CDR3 size: 16 residues. V shed 6 bases, J shed 2 bases, and the junction held 11 bases outside the gene matches. Germline CDR1 ENHRY, CDR2 SYGVKD. CDR3 residues: CAIRRPRDSFTDTQYF. Here the CDR3 DNA reads TGTGCCATCAGGCGCCCTCGGGACAGCTTCACAGATACGCAGTATTTT.

The chain uses TRBV12-3 or TRBV12-4 and TRBJ2-5; D remains unclear. Trimming removed 1 base from V and 5 bases from J, with 23 bases in between. The CDR3 has 18 amino acids. CDR3 in amino acids: CASSLGGRASLLEETQYF. The CDR3 DNA sequence: TGTGCCAGCAGTTTAGGAGGTAGGGCTTCCCTTCTGGAGGAGACCCAGTACTTC.

The chain has TRBV4-2 and TRBJ2-5; D might be TRBD1 (6 bases). This CDR3 has 15 amino acids. V was cut by 0 bases and J by 1 base, with 9 bases left in between. CDR1 LGHNA and CDR2 YNFKEQ come from the germline V gene. The DNA for the CDR3 is TGTGCCAGCAGCCAAGACCGGGACACCCAAGAGACCCAGTACTTC. Translated, it gives CASSQDRDTQETQYF.

CDR3 sequence: CASSSSGASEFDEQFF. CDR3 DNA sequence: TGTGCCAGCAGCAGTTCCGGGGCTAGCGAGTTCGATGAGCAGTTCTTC. The chain uses TRBV7-9 and TRBJ2-7; the D gene is possibly TRBD2 (6 bases). TRBJ2-1 explains the end of the DNA better; the J call may be wrong. This CDR3 has 16 residues. Germline V gene lookup returns CDR1 SEHNR and CDR2 FQNEAQ (reference sequence).